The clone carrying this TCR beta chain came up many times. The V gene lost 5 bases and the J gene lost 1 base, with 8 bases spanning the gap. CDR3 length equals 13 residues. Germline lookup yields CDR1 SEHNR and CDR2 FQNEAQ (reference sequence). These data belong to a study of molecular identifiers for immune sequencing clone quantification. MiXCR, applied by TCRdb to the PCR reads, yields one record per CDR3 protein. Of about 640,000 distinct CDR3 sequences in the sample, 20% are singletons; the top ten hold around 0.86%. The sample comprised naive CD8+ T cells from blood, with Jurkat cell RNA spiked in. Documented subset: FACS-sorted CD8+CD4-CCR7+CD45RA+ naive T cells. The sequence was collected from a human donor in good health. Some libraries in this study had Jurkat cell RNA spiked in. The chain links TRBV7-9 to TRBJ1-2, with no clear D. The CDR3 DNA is TGTGCCAGCAGCGATACAGTTAACTATGGCTACACCTTC. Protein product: CASSDTVNYGYTF.